These 5 T cell receptor beta chains originate from one sample sequenced in a study of Ad26.COV2.S vaccination and SARS-CoV-2 variants. Profiling relied on immunoSEQ multiplex PCR, and the TCRdb table lists in-frame clones only, not all of them. The data show roughly 460,000 clones, with roughly nine tenths seen just once and under 2% held by the top ten. As for treatment: about 20 received Ad26.COV2.S at low or high dose, single or two shots; roughly five received placebo; per-sample allocation not given. Day 63 after the first vaccine or placebo injection was the time point for sampling. The source material was peripheral blood, sampled in a trial of Ad26.COV2.S vaccine versus placebo. The receptors derive from a person between 18 and 65 years old who received the Ad26.COV2.S COVID-19 vaccine or a placebo.

This clone was recorded a few times. The chain joins TRBV19 to TRBJ1-5; D ambiguous. Trimming removed 8 bases at V and 0 bases at J, with 5 bases between. Germline V gene data show CDR1 as LNHDA and CDR2 as SQIVND (reference sequence). The CDR3 is made up of 12 amino acids. CDR3 DNA sequence: TGTGCCAGTGGCCCTAGCAATCAGCCCCAGCATTTT. It codes for CASGPSNQPQHF. Full variable domain (remainder filled in from reference TRBV19 and TRBJ1-5): DGGITQSPKYLFRKEGQNVTLSCEQNLNHDAMYWYRQDPGQGLRLIYYSQIVNDFQKGDIAEGYSVSREKKESFPLTVTSAQKNPTAFYLCASGPSNQPQHFGDGTRLSIL.

The chain has TRBV20-1 and TRBJ2-3, with unresolved D. In germline, CDR1 is DFQATT, CDR2 SNEGSKA (reference sequence). The CDR3 covers 15 residues. Trimming took 3 bases from V and 7 from J, leaving 20 bases between them. CDR3 DNA sequence: TGCAGTGCTAGTTTCGGCATCGGAGTTAAAAATACGCAGTATTTT. It codes for CSASFGIGVKNTQYF.

The V and J genes are TRBV19 and TRBJ1-3, with D possibly matching TRBD1 (5 bases). This CDR3 region has 15 residues. Germline values: CDR1 LNHDA, CDR2 SQIVND (reference sequence). The ends were cut back, 8 bases at V and 0 bases at J, with 14 bases in the middle. CDR3 region: CASQPTGFSGNTIYF. Written as DNA, the CDR3 is TGTGCCAGTCAACCTACAGGTTTCTCTGGAAACACCATATATTTT.

CDR3: CASSYRQDNTDTQYF. CDR3 in DNA: TGTGCCAGCAGTTATAGACAGGACAACACAGATACGCAGTATTTT. The J gene is TRBJ2-3, the V gene TRBV27; perhaps TRBD1 as D (6 bases). This CDR3 comprises 15 residues. The germline V and J ends were trimmed by 4 bases and 2 bases, with 13 bases remaining between them. Germline lookup yields CDR1 MNHEY and CDR2 SMNVEV (reference sequence).

The chain combines TRBV14 with TRBJ2-7, with 7 bases aligning to TRBD1. The CDR3 has 14 amino acids. The trim removed 0 bases at V and 7 bases at J, leaving 6 bases unmatched. Germline lookup yields CDR1 SGHDN and CDR2 FVKESK. The CDR3 coding sequence is TGTGCCAGCAGCCAAGATAGGGGGCAACGTGAGCAGTACTTC. Translated, it gives CASSQDRGQREQYF.